This TCR beta chain was found in a study of blood T cell repertoires in COVID-19. Germline loops: CDR1 SGHTA, CDR2 FQGNSA. The CDR3 loop spans 13 amino acids. Trimming pared 1 base from V and 4 bases from J, leaving 5 bases between. The authors' processing: Amplification of reference gene primers provided the estimated nucleated cell counts. Repertoires were generated with immunoSEQ multiplex PCR, while TCRdb's copy carries only in-frame clones and drops some. The DNA gave D and trimming, while V, J and clone size come from that table. The table lists some 460,000 clones, approximately 90% of them singletons. Allocation to cohorts depended on clinical history reported by the participants.

The sequenced sample consisted of PBMCs or T cells enriched from blood (not recorded which). V and J are TRBV7-2 and TRBJ1-3; no reliable D call. This clonotype originated in a woman aged 18 to 35 who had recovered from COVID-19. The CDR3 region is CASSLGEGNTIYF. The CDR3 coding sequence is TGTGCCAGCAGCTTAGGGGAGGGAAACACCATATATTTT. Full variable domain (rest looked up from reference TRBV7-2 and TRBJ1-3): GAGVSQSPSNKVTEKGKDVELRCDPISGHTALYWYRQSLGQGLEFLIYFQGNSAPDKSGLPSDRFSAERTGGSVSTLTIQRTQQEDSAVYLCASSLGEGNTIYFGEGSWLTVV.